The 10 T cell receptor beta chains reported below all come from one sample, sequenced in a study of graft-versus-host responses after intestinal transplantation. Clones were sequenced by immunoSEQ multiplex PCR, and TCRdb holds only the in-frame ones, with some missing. The top ten clones hold roughly 0.37% of a sample with approximately 86,000 clones, around 92% of them seen once. For these TCRs, the target antigens are not known. The sequenced sample was unstimulated CD8+ T cells sorted from spleen or lymph node cells, obtained before transplant. These receptor sequences come from a human donor who was the organ donor for an intestinal transplant.

The chain couples TRBV2 to TRBJ1-5; D possibly corresponds to TRBD1 (5 bases). Trimming shortened V by 5 bases and J by 9 bases, and 14 bases separated the two germline ends. This CDR3 is built from 13 residues. Germline V CDR1 and CDR2: SNHLY, FYNNEI. This chain's CDR3 is CASSPRTLPPQHF. DNA of the CDR3: TGTGCCAGCAGTCCGCGGACATTACCGCCCCAGCATTTT.

V and J are TRBV4-2 and TRBJ2-7, with unresolved D. CDR1 is LGHNA and CDR2 is YNFKEQ in the germline V gene. The CDR3 sequence is 14 residues long. V was trimmed by 1 base and J by 1 base, leaving 8 bases between them. CDR3 in amino acids: CASSQAGMSYEQYF. The DNA of the CDR3 is TGTGCCAGCAGCCAAGCTGGCATGTCCTACGAGCAGTACTTC.

The rearrangement joins TRBV7-8 to TRBJ1-4; D might be TRBD1 (5 bases). The CDR3 contains 13 residues. Trimming removed 7 bases at V and 7 bases at J, with 13 bases between. Germline CDR1 is SGHVS and CDR2 is FQNEAQ. CDR3 in amino acids: CASTRQGGEKLFF. The CDR3 DNA sequence: TGTGCCAGCACTCGGCAGGGCGGTGAAAAACTGTTTTTT.

This clone was picked up a small number of times. The genes are TRBV19 and TRBJ2-7; 7 bases are a match to TRBD1. The V gene end was trimmed by 5 bases and the J gene end by 3 bases; junction bases not matched to a gene: 7. CDR1 and CDR2 (germline): LNHDA, SQIVND (reference sequence). The CDR3 spans 14 residues. The CDR3 region is CASSGGDRDYEQYF. In DNA, the CDR3 is TGTGCCAGTAGTGGAGGAGACAGGGACTACGAGCAGTACTTC.

The gene calls are TRBV7-2 and TRBJ2-7; the match to TRBD2 covers 14 bases. CDR3 length equals 18 residues. CDR1 and CDR2 (germline): SGHTA, FQGNSA. The J segment lost 5 bases and the V segment lost 5 bases, leaving 14 bases of the junction unmatched. CDR3 sequence reads: CASSLGPAGTSGRNEQYF. In nucleotides, the CDR3 is TGTGCCAGCAGCCTAGGACCAGCCGGGACTAGCGGGAGAAACGAGCAGTACTTC.

V and J are TRBV28 and TRBJ1-2; 7 bases are a match to TRBD1. The V gene's germline CDR1 is MDHEN and CDR2 SYDVKM. The CDR3 runs 17 residues. With 5 bases clipped from V and 4 bases from J, the junction kept 16 bases outside the gene matches. The CDR3 sequence is CASSRTGTDKNLYGYTF. The CDR3 DNA sequence: TGTGCCAGCAGTCGAACCGGGACAGACAAGAACCTCTATGGCTACACCTTC.

The rearrangement joins TRBV29-1 to TRBJ1-4; 7 bases fit TRBD1. Germline CDR1 SQVTM, CDR2 ANQGSEA. CDR3 size: 13 residues. V lost 7 bases to trimming and J lost 6 bases; unmatched junction nucleotides: 8. The chain's CDR3 is CSAGRGEDEKLFF. The CDR3 coding sequence is TGCAGCGCGGGCAGGGGGGAAGATGAAAAACTGTTTTTT.

The chain couples TRBV7-3 to TRBJ2-3; the match to TRBD2 covers 10 bases. This CDR3 has 18 residues. V was clipped by 2 bases and J by 5 bases; unmatched bases: 13. Per the germline V gene, CDR1 is SGHTA and CDR2 is FQGTGA. CDR3 coding DNA: TGTGCCAGCAGCTTATATTCTCGGTTAGCGGGGGGCGGAGATACGCAGTATTTT. Its translation: CASSLYSRLAGGGDTQYF.

The J gene is TRBJ2-7, the V gene TRBV6-5; TRBD1 might be the D (6 bases). The CDR3 is 15 residues long. CDR1 is MNHEY and CDR2 is SVGAGI in the germline V gene. Trimming pared 4 bases from V and 2 bases from J, leaving 15 bases between. The CDR3 DNA is TGTGCCAGCAGTTCGAGGGGACACCCTCCCTACGAGCAGTACTTC. As protein: CASSSRGHPPYEQYF.

This clone was recorded once. The J gene is TRBJ1-1, the V gene TRBV4-3, with D unclear. CDR1 LGHNA and CDR2 YSLEER come from the germline V gene. This CDR3 has 14 amino acids. V dropped 0 bases and J dropped 1 base, with 6 bases sitting between them. The DNA of the CDR3 is TGCGCCAGCAGCCAAGATCCAAAGAACACTGAAGCTTTCTTT. As protein: CASSQDPKNTEAFF.